Sequencing of this T cell receptor (beta chain) was carried out in a study of spatial heterogeneity in lung cancer (dated by TCRdb to between 2018 and 2021). In terms of the full investigation: Beta-chain transcripts were consistently detected in greater numbers than alpha-chain transcripts, which likely reflects a higher abundance of beta-chain transcripts. TCR transcript counts in tumor regions correlated strongly with a T cell transcriptional module score from matched bulk RNA-seq. In the raw uncorrected reads, each unique combination of TCR and UMI appeared on average more than ten times. The study quantitatively compared TCR alpha and beta repertoires across multiple tumor regions, matched nontumor lung and blood in non-small cell lung cancer. Nonsynonymous mutation counts, determined by whole-exome sequencing of tumor tissue, were related to TCR repertoire features. At surgery, hundreds of tumor regions, approximately 64 matched nontumor lung samples and 56 PBMC samples were TCR-sequenced for both alpha and beta chains. Broad study findings and their caveats: TCR-seq coverage of tumor T cells was estimated to be only around 7.3% for alpha chains and about 13% for beta chains. Additional single-cell paired TCR alpha and beta sequencing was considered necessary to confirm, at a functional level, the hypothesis that regional TCRs recognize regional mutations. The count of ubiquitous expanded TCRs correlated with the count of ubiquitous nonsynonymous mutations, and the count of regional expanded TCRs correlated with the count of regional nonsynonymous mutations. The tumor nonsynonymous mutation count correlated with the number of expanded alpha and beta TCRs within the tumor.

Per the publication, the time point label means: sample taken at primary tumor resection. The donors were about 65 patients from the lung TRACERx cohort who had early-stage, untreated non-small cell lung cancer. For TCR sequencing, whole RNA was extracted from tumor and nontumor lung tissue, or from cryopreserved PBMC samples, and no cell sorting was done. Only patients with enough RNA available from two or more tumor regions were chosen for TCR sequencing. Before being selected, tumor and adjacent nontumor lung specimens were reviewed by a lung pathologist. Libraries were made using 5' RACE. The reads were generated on a NextSeq 500. In the TCR library protocol, a unique molecular identifier was attached to each TCR cDNA molecule so that PCR and sequencing errors could be corrected. The authors' pipeline ran thus. Decombinator tools were used for TCR identification, UMI-based error correction and CDR3 extraction. Expanded TCRs were defined as those above a frequency of 2 per 1,000, corresponding to the top 1% of the tumor frequency distribution. Expanded tumor TCRs were classed as regional if statistically deemed absent (corrected P<0.05) from at least one tumor region, otherwise ubiquitous. Rényi diversity was computed with the R vegan package after subsampling each repertoire 100 times to 5,000 TCRs. CDR3 similarity networks were constructed using string-kernel similarity of amino acid triplets, with links drawn between CDR3s whose pairwise similarity was above 0.82. TCRdb ran its own pipeline on the public reads, namely fastp trimming at Q25 and MiXCR clone calling, and kept in-frame beta chains. A single entry per CDR3 protein holds the most common genes and DNA from its merged rows. The V and J calls and clone size are TCRdb's, not the authors'. The sample table shows about 27,000 distinct CDR3 sequences, and under 8.5% are seen once. 24% of the sample goes to the ten largest clones.

For CDR1 and CDR2, the germline V gene (reference sequence) lists DFQATT and SNEGSKA. For this chain, trimming is 6 bases at the V end and 0 bases at the J end, and the number of junction bases without a gene match is 7. Counted from cysteine to phenylalanine, this CDR3 has 16 amino acids. Left in the record is the CDR3 DNA by itself, 48 bases read in frame from the first base. This clonotype was counted at least ten times. Its antigen remains unidentified. Base qualities are not recorded, but no much larger clone differs from it by a single base. The chain links TRBV20-1 with TRBJ2-3; 12 central bases correspond to TRBD2. This receptor was identified in a male donor with early-stage non-small cell lung cancer. Sample: lung tumor tissue, taken at surgery. The DNA sequence is TGCAGTGCCCTGACTAGCGGGGGCACTAGCACAGATACGCAGTATTTT. The resulting protein is CSALTSGGTSTDTQYF.